The clone carrying this T cell receptor beta chain was counted a few times. Its antigen remains unknown. V gave up 4 bases and J gave up 6 bases; unmatched junction bases: 1. Germline V gene lookup returns CDR1 SGDLS and CDR2 YYNGEE. The CDR3 length is 13 residues. The source of the sample is a study of cytomegalovirus exposure and HLA in healthy donors. Study-wide points: The majority of TCR sequences were rare, yet some public TCRs appeared in many donors.

Vbeta (60) and Jbeta (13) primers were used in the PCR. The data were produced by immunoSEQ multiplex PCR, yet TCRdb's version contains in-frame clones alone and is incomplete. The table has about 87,000 clones, roughly 8.2% seen once. Despite likely unrecorded immune exposures, the donors were nominally healthy at the time of sampling. This rearrangement joins TRBV9 to TRBJ1-6, with TRBD1 matching 7 bases. This clonotype was sampled from a man in his fifties or sixties in good health and CMV-seronegative. Sequencing used PBMCs. This chain's CDR3 is CASSPGGNSPLHF. Written as DNA, the CDR3 is TGTGCCAGCAGCCCAGGGGGTAATTCACCCCTCCACTTT.